The sequence of this T cell receptor (beta chain) was determined in a study of blood T cell repertoires in COVID-19. Across the whole study: Samples taken during acute and convalescent COVID-19 were collected in the United States, Italy and Spain.

Assay used: immunoSEQ multiplex PCR; TCRdb lists only in-frame clones, some missing. The data show some 530,000 clones, about 85% seen once. The V end lost 5 bases, the J end lost 3 bases, and 8 bases lay between the germline ends. Germline assignment: CDR1 LNHDA and CDR2 SQIVND (reference sequence). The CDR3 loop spans 13 amino acids. Sequenced input: PBMCs or T cells enriched from blood (not recorded which). The receptor was derived from an older woman who had recovered from COVID-19. The V call is TRBV19, the J call TRBJ1-5; D is uncertain. The CDR3 DNA reads as TGTGCCAGTAGTTTGAGAGTCAATCAGCCCCAGCATTTT. Protein product: CASSLRVNQPQHF.